The T cell receptor beta chain described here comes from a study of T-cell reconstitution after alpha-beta-depleted transplantation in children. Study-level points and caveats: It was newly produced T cells that mostly accounted for T-cell counts and diversity one year after transplant. It was reported that alpha-beta T cells came from several hundred expanded graft clones (about two months after transplant). Day-60 TCRbeta diversity that was high in some patients was derived from surviving recipient T cells and thymic progenitors.

This clonotype was seen many times. Its specificity is unknown. Molecular barcoding with unique molecular identifiers was used for the TCRbeta library. Via MiXCR, TCRdb re-called the PCR reads, giving one row per CDR3 protein. The table has about 300,000 distinct CDR3 sequences, 6% to 10% seen once; the top ten hold approximately 9.1%. This CDR3 has 15 residues. Germline V gene data show CDR1 as MDHEN and CDR2 as SYDVKM. V gave up 6 bases and J gave up 8 bases; unmatched junction bases: 12. This receptor was identified in a female patient aged 2 to 10 who had a stem cell transplant for Fanconi anemia, so the T cells may come from the graft donor. The chain uses TRBV28 and TRBJ1-4; 7 positions agree with TRBD1. The sample in question was peripheral blood, obtained 360 days after TCRalphabeta/CD19-depleted stem cell transplant. The CDR3 region is CASSLRQGSAEKLFF. The CDR3 nucleotides read TGTGCCAGCAGCCTCCGACAGGGATCGGCGGAAAAACTGTTTTTT.